This T cell receptor beta chain was retrieved from a study of cytomegalovirus exposure and HLA in healthy donors. Whole-study findings and limits: With DRB1 most and HLA-C fewest, TCR association rates differed between HLA loci in a later analysis. Later analysis associated a missense DCLRE1C variant with TCR beta V- and J-gene trimming.

After removal of 6 bases from V and 11 bases from J, the junction contained 7 bases not matched to a gene. This CDR3 comprises 12 residues. Germline assignment: CDR1 LNHDA and CDR2 SQIVND (reference sequence). Researchers ran the PCR with 60 Vbeta and 13 Jbeta primers. Using immunoSEQ multiplex PCR, the repertoire was profiled, and TCRdb retains in-frame clones only, with some absent. Found here are approximately 130,000 clones, about 81% of them singletons; the top ten hold almost 6%. The donors were healthy bone marrow donors. With respect to this clone: The antigen is undetermined.

Material: PBMCs. V is TRBV19 and J is TRBJ1-1; TRBD1 aligns across 9 bases. This sequence was found in a woman in her thirties or forties in good health and CMV-seropositive. CDR3 in amino acids: CASSPGQGWAFF. CDR3 in DNA: TGTGCCAGTAGCCCGGGACAGGGTTGGGCTTTCTTT.